The sequence of this T cell receptor beta chain was determined in a study of T cell changes during pregnancy in multiple sclerosis. Profiling relied on immunoSEQ multiplex PCR, and the TCRdb table lists in-frame clones only, not all of them. The sample carries approximately 50,000 clones, about nine tenths recorded once. This TCR was recovered from a female donor in good health, enrolled as a control in a pregnancy study. The material sequenced was CD4+ T cells from peripheral blood mononuclear cells, taken after pregnancy.

DNA of the CDR3: TGCGCCAGCAGCAGGGACAGTAATTCACCCCTCCACTTT. It codes for CASSRDSNSPLHF. The chain combines TRBV5-1 with TRBJ1-6; TRBD1 aligns across 7 bases. After removal of 4 bases from V and 6 bases from J, the junction contained 1 base not matched to a gene. The CDR3 is made up of 13 amino acids. CDR1 and CDR2 (germline): SGHRS, YFSETQ. The full variable domain, with the rest looked up from reference TRBV5-1 and TRBJ1-6, is KAGVTQTPRYLIKTRGQQVTLSCSPISGHRSVSWYQQTPGQGLQFLFEYFSETQRNKGNFPGRFSGRQFSNSRSEMNVSTLELGDSALYLCASSRDSNSPLHFGNGTRLTVT.